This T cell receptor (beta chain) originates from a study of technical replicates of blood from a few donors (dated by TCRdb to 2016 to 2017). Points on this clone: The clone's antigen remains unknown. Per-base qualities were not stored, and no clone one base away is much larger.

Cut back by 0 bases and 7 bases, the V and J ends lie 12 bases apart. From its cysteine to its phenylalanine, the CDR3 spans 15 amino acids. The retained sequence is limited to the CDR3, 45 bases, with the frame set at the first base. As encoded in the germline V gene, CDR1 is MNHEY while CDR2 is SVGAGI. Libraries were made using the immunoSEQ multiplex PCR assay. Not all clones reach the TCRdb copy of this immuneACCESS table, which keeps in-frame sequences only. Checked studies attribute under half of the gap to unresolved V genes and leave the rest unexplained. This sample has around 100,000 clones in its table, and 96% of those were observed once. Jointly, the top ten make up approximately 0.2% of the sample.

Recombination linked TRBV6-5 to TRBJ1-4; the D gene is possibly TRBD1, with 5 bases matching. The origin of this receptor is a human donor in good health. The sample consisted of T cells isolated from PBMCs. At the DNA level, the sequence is TGTGCCAGCAGTTACTCGGGGGGGTTTTTTGAAAAACTGTTTTTT. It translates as CASSYSGGFFEKLFF.